This entry concerns a single T cell receptor (beta chain). The data were taken from a study of blood T cell repertoires in COVID-19. At the level of the study: Specimens from acute and convalescent COVID-19 originated in the United States, Italy and Spain. Sources were T cells, B-cell-depleted T cells, or PBMCs; the material itself was cDNA or gDNA.

In the original processing: The authors estimated nucleated cell counts from reference gene primer amplification. Libraries were prepared by immunoSEQ multiplex PCR; TCRdb keeps only in-frame clonotypes and omits some of them. That table supplies the V and J calls and clone size; D and trimming were determined from the DNA. Seen here are 200,000 to 250,000 clones, around four fifths observed once, and the top ten hold approximately 20%. Trimming took off 10 bases at V and 8 bases at J, with 19 bases between the two ends. There are 13 residues in the CDR3. Looked up from germline, CDR1 is LNHDA and CDR2 is SQIVND (reference sequence).

This chain uses TRBV19 with TRBJ2-3; possible D gene TRBD1, 7 bases. The specimen was peripheral blood. The receptor was derived from a young man with active or convalescent COVID-19. Here the CDR3 DNA reads TGTGCCACCAGAAGGGGGCCGGAGGGTACGCAGTATTTT. Its protein is CATRRGPEGTQYF.